Listed below are T cell receptor beta chains from one sample, sequenced in a study of a mutant IDH1 vaccine in newly diagnosed glioma. Measured with immunoSEQ multiplex PCR; TCRdb has only the in-frame clones, and not every one. The sample holds about 21,000 clones; about 90% are singletons and the top ten take under 7.5%. These receptors have no known antigen. The material sequenced was PBMCs, taken from a glioma patient whose treatment included an IDH1 peptide vaccine. These receptors were taken from a woman aged 40-49 years with glioma. The CDR3 runs from the conserved cysteine through the conserved F or W. D genes are given only for firm matches.

cdr3_length,j_call,v_call,d_call,cdr3_aa,cdr3_nt
15,TRBJ2-7,TRBV6-1,NA,CASSDVSGTLYEQYF,TGTGCCAGCAGTGATGTATCGGGTACACTCTACGAGCAGTACTTC
14,TRBJ1-1,TRBV10-3,TRBD1,CAIRGGQGKTEAFF,TGTGCCATCAGGGGCGGACAGGGGAAGACTGAAGCTTTCTTT
14,TRBJ1-5,TRBV5-5,NA,CASSLGQSNQPQHF,TGTGCCAGCAGCTTGGGGCAGTCGAATCAGCCCCAGCATTTT
15,TRBJ1-3,TRBV5-5,NA,CASSSTVISGNTIYF,TGTGCCAGCAGCTCAACGGTGATCTCTGGAAACACCATATATTTT
13,TRBJ2-7,TRBV7-9,NA,CASSRDTTYEQYF,TGTGCCAGCAGCCGGGACACGACCTACGAGCAGTACTTC
14,TRBJ2-7,TRBV29-1,NA,CSVVRAGGSYEQYF,TGCAGCGTTGTTCGCGCAGGGGGGTCCTACGAGCAGTACTTC
15,TRBJ1-1,TRBV5-1,NA,CASSPRAGVNTEAFF,TGCGCCAGCAGCCCGAGGGCAGGGGTGAACACTGAAGCTTTCTTT
13,TRBJ1-1,TRBV30,NA,CAWSVRGSTEAFF,TGTGCCTGGAGTGTAAGGGGGAGCACTGAAGCTTTCTTT
19,TRBJ2-3,TRBV4-1,NA,CASSQGLSGDRVFTDTQYF,TGCGCCAGCAGCCAGGGACTATCCGGCGACAGGGTATTCACAGATACGCAGTATTTT
15,TRBJ2-1,TRBV27,NA,CASSTTPSSYNEQFF,TGTGCCAGCAGTACAACCCCGAGCTCCTACAATGAGCAGTTCTTC
13,TRBJ2-1,TRBV30,NA,CAWSPGVRNEQFF,TGTGCCTGGAGCCCCGGGGTCCGGAATGAGCAGTTCTTC
14,TRBJ2-7,TRBV2,NA,CASSEQGEAYEQYF,TGTGCCAGCAGTGAACAGGGAGAAGCCTACGAGCAGTACTTC
14,TRBJ2-5,TRBV6-1,NA,CASSEALGTETQYF,TGTGCCAGCAGTGAAGCTCTGGGGACGGAGACCCAGTACTTC
15,TRBJ2-7,TRBV19,TRBD2,CASSSSGSSTYEQYF,TGTGCCAGTAGTTCGAGCGGGAGCAGCACCTACGAGCAGTACTTC
15,TRBJ1-2,TRBV7-2,NA,CASSFGGGTSDGYTF,TGTGCCAGCAGCTTCGGTGGCGGGACATCTGATGGCTACACCTTC
13,TRBJ1-1,TRBV30,TRBD1,CAWSDGTESEAFF,TGTGCCTGGAGTGACGGGACAGAAAGTGAAGCTTTCTTT
15,TRBJ2-7,TRBV4-1,TRBD1,CASSQATGFGYEQYF,TGCGCCAGCAGCCAGGCGACAGGGTTCGGATACGAGCAGTACTTC
13,TRBJ1-6,TRBV25-1,NA,CASSESENSPLHF,TGTGCCAGCAGTGAATCGGAGAATTCACCCCTCCACTTT
12,TRBJ1-2,TRBV29-1,NA,CSVGLGWDGYTF,TGCAGCGTTGGTTTGGGTTGGGATGGCTACACCTTC
14,TRBJ2-5,TRBV2,NA,CASSILGLLETQYF,TGTGCCAGCAGCATTTTGGGACTTCTGGAGACCCAGTACTTC
14,TRBJ2-7,TRBV5-1,TRBD2,CASSGTSASYEQYF,TGCGCCAGCAGCGGGACTAGCGCCTCCTACGAGCAGTACTTC
14,TRBJ2-3,TRBV6-1,NA,CASRWDPDTDTQYF,TGTGCCAGCAGATGGGACCCAGACACAGATACGCAGTATTTT
15,TRBJ1-2,TRBV27,NA,CASKPRVGGFGGYTF,TGTGCCAGCAAACCCCGGGTAGGGGGGTTTGGTGGCTACACCTTC
15,TRBJ1-6,TRBV18,TRBD1,CASSQGQGANSPLHF,TGTGCCAGCTCACAGGGACAGGGGGCGAATTCACCCCTCCACTTT
15,TRBJ1-2,TRBV25-1,NA,CASSESSAGDGGYTF,TGTGCCAGCAGTGAATCCAGTGCGGGGGATGGTGGCTACACCTTC
16,TRBJ1-5,TRBV19,NA,CASSITGTYSNQPQHF,TGTGCCAGTAGTATAACCGGGACTTATAGCAATCAGCCCCAGCATTTT